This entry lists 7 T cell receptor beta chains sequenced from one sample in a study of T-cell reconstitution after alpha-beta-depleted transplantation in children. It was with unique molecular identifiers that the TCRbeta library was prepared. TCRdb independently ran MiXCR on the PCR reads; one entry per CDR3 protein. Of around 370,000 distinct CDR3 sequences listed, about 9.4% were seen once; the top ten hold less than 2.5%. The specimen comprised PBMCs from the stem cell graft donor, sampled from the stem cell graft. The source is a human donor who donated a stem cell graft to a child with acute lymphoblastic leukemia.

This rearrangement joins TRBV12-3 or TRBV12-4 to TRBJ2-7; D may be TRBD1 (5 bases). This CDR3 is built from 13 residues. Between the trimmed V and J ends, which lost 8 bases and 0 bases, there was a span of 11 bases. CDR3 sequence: CASGDSASYEQYF. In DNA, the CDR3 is TGTGCCAGCGGAGACAGTGCCTCCTACGAGCAGTACTTC.

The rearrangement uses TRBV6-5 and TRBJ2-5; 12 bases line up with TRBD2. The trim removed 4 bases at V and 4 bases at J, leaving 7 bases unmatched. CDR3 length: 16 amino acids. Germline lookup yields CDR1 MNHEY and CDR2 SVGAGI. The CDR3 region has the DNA TGTGCCAGCAGTTCCATACTAGCGGGAGGAGGAGAGACCCAGTACTTC. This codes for CASSSILAGGGETQYF.

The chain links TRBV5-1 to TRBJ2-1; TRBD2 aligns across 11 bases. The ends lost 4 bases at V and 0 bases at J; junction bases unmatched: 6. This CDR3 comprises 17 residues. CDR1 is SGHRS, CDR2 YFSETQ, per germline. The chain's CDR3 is CASSPGLAESSYNEQFF. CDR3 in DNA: TGCGCCAGCAGCCCGGGACTAGCGGAGAGCTCCTACAATGAGCAGTTCTTC.

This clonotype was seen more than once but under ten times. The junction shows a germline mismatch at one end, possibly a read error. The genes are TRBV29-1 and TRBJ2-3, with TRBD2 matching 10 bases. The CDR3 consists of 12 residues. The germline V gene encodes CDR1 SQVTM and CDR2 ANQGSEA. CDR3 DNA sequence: TGCAGCGTTGAAGATCGGGGACTAGCGCAATATTTT. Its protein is CSVEDRGLAQYF.

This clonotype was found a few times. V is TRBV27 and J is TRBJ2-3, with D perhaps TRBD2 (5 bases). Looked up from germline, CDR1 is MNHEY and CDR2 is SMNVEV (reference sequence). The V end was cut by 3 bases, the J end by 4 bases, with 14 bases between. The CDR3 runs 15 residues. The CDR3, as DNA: TGTGCCAGCAGTTTTCTTTACCTCGGGGCAGATACGCAGTATTTT. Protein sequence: CASSFLYLGADTQYF.

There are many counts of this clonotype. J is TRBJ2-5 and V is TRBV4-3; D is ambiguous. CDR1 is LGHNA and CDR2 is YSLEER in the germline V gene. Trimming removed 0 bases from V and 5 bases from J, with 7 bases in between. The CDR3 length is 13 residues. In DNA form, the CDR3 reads TGCGCCAGCAGCCAAGACCCAGCCGAGACCCAGTACTTC. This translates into CASSQDPAETQYF.

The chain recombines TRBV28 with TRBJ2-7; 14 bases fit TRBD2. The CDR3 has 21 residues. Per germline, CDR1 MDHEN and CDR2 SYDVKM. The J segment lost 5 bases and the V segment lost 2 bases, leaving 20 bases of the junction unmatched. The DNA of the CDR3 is TGTGCCAGCAGTTTAACAGGGCCTGACAGCCGGACTAGCGGGAGGCCCCACGAGCAGTACTTC. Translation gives CASSLTGPDSRTSGRPHEQYF.